The 18 T cell receptor beta chains below come from one sample, sequenced in a study of T cells after yellow fever vaccination. From the 5' RACE reads, TCRdb called clonotypes with MiXCR, one entry per CDR3 protein. The sample records approximately 160,000 distinct CDR3 sequences, about a tenth being singletons. Material: CD8+ T cells sorted from PBMCs, obtained 45 days after the yellow fever booster vaccination. The receptors were sampled from a young man who received the YFV17D yellow fever vaccine.

The table lists this clonotype with a few counts. This sequence joins TRBV7-7 and TRBJ2-2, with 7 positions matching TRBD2. This CDR3 is built from 13 residues. Germline CDR1 is SSHAT and CDR2 is FNYEAQ (reference sequence). The ends lost 5 bases at V and 7 bases at J; junction bases unmatched: 4. CDR3 DNA: TGTGCCAGCAGCCACGGACTAGGCGGGGAGCTGTTTTTT. Encoded protein: CASSHGLGGELFF.

There are a few counts of this clonotype. The J gene is TRBJ2-3, the V gene TRBV2; 14 bases line up with TRBD2. This CDR3 is built from 16 residues. V shed 8 bases, J shed 0 bases, and the junction held 4 bases outside the gene matches. Germline CDR1 reads SNHLY; CDR2 reads FYNNEI. This chain's CDR3 is CASLGTSGGSTDTQYF. The DNA for the CDR3 is TGTGCCAGCTTGGGGACTAGCGGGGGTAGCACAGATACGCAGTATTTT.

The table lists this clonotype with a few counts. V is TRBV5-5 and J is TRBJ2-3; 9 nucleotides align to TRBD1. V lost 5 bases to trimming and J lost 2 bases; unmatched junction nucleotides: 12. Germline-derived CDR1 and CDR2 are SGHKS and YYEKEE (reference sequence). The CDR3 is made up of 17 amino acids. CDR3: CASSSPGQGRYTDTQYF. The CDR3 nucleotides read TGTGCCAGCAGTTCGCCGGGACAGGGACGATACACAGATACGCAGTATTTT.

The gene calls are TRBV13 and TRBJ2-7; 8 bases are shared with TRBD2. Trimming took 5 bases from V and 5 from J; bases not matched to a gene: 11. The CDR3 runs to 15 residues. Per the germline V gene, CDR1 is PRHDT and CDR2 is FYEKMQ (reference sequence). The CDR3 coding sequence is TGTGCCAGCAGCCCCGGTGGGACTAGTGGGGACGAGCAGTACTTC. Translated, it gives CASSPGGTSGDEQYF.

The V gene is TRBV27, the J gene TRBJ2-1; 8 bases are a match to TRBD1. The CDR3 consists of 15 residues. V lost 2 bases and J lost 2; bases outside the gene matches: 2. Germline V gene sequence: CDR1 MNHEY, CDR2 SMNVEV (reference sequence). CDR3 coding DNA: TGTGCCAGCAGTTTAATGGGACAGGCCTACAATGAGCAGTTCTTC. Translation: CASSLMGQAYNEQFF.

This clonotype was seen repeatedly, ten times or more. V usage is TRBV5-1 and J usage is TRBJ1-5, with D maybe TRBD1 (6 bases). This CDR3 contains 15 residues. Trimming left V 4 bases short and J 2 bases short, with 13 bases between. From germline, CDR1 is SGHRS and CDR2 YFSETQ. Here the CDR3 reads CASSPGDVGNQPQHF. CDR3 in DNA: TGCGCCAGCAGCCCAGGGGATGTGGGCAATCAGCCCCAGCATTTT.

The V and J genes are TRBV27 and TRBJ2-5; the match to TRBD2 covers 13 bases. The CDR3 is 15 residues long. V was clipped by 3 bases and J by 5 bases; unmatched bases: 3. In germline, CDR1 is MNHEY, CDR2 SMNVEV (reference sequence). CDR3 amino acids: CASSFTSGGEETQYF. In DNA, the CDR3 is TGTGCCAGCAGTTTCACTAGCGGGGGGGAGGAGACCCAGTACTTC.

CDR3 amino acids: CSARDLHTGELFF. The CDR3 region has the DNA TGCAGCGCTAGAGACTTGCACACCGGGGAGCTGTTTTTT. The J gene is TRBJ2-2, the V gene TRBV29-1, with no clear D. Deletions cut 7 bases from V and 3 bases from J, with 12 bases between. The CDR3 has 13 residues. Germline assignment: CDR1 SQVTM and CDR2 ANQGSEA.

This clonotype has only a few counts. The rearrangement links TRBV20-1 to TRBJ2-1; 11 bases are shared with TRBD2. V gave up 3 bases and J gave up 7 bases; unmatched junction bases: 8. Germline CDR1 is DFQATT and CDR2 is SNEGSKA (reference sequence). This CDR3 comprises 15 residues. The CDR3 sequence is CSASKLAGAWNEQFF. DNA of the CDR3: TGCAGTGCTAGCAAACTAGCGGGGGCCTGGAATGAGCAGTTCTTC.

The chain combines TRBV27 with TRBJ1-1, with a tentative D call TRBD1 (5 bases). Germline loops: CDR1 MNHEY, CDR2 SMNVEV (reference sequence). Deletions cut 3 bases from V and 3 bases from J, with 14 bases between. The CDR3 length is 15 residues. This CDR3 is CASSLWSGIYTEAFF. DNA of the CDR3: TGTGCCAGCAGTTTGTGGTCAGGGATATACACTGAAGCTTTCTTT.

There are a few counts of this clonotype. The CDR3 loop is CSARDEKSSYNEQFF. CDR3 DNA sequence: TGCAGTGCTAGAGATGAGAAGAGTTCCTACAATGAGCAGTTCTTC. This chain links TRBV20-1 with TRBJ2-1, with no clear D. This CDR3 spans 15 amino acids. The germline V gene encodes CDR1 DFQATT and CDR2 SNEGSKA (reference sequence). Trimming removed 0 bases from V and 1 base from J, with 10 bases in between.

The CDR3 spells CASSGDRAYEQYF. The CDR3 nucleotides are TGTGCCAGCAGCGGTGACCGCGCCTACGAGCAGTACTTC. This chain links TRBV7-9 with TRBJ2-7; D unclear. In germline, CDR1 is SEHNR, CDR2 FQNEAQ (reference sequence). The CDR3 runs 13 residues. V was shortened by 5 bases and J by 2 bases, with 10 bases between the two germline ends.

This clonotype was detected a few times. The gene calls are TRBV28 and TRBJ2-3, with TRBD1 matching 7 bases. The CDR3 runs 14 residues. V trimming: 4 bases; J trimming: 5 bases; junction bases outside the gene matches: 6. Germline CDR1 is MDHEN and CDR2 is SYDVKM. CDR3 protein: CASSSGQRRDTQYF. The DNA of the CDR3 is TGTGCCAGCAGTTCGGGACAGCGTCGAGATACGCAGTATTTT.

The V and J genes are TRBV27 and TRBJ2-2, with no clear D. Germline CDR1 MNHEY, CDR2 SMNVEV (reference sequence). Deletions cut 7 bases from V and 0 bases from J, with 12 bases between. The CDR3 contains 15 residues. The DNA of the CDR3 is TGTGCCAGCACGTCGGACGGATCGAACACCGGGGAGCTGTTTTTT. Its protein is CASTSDGSNTGELFF.

The chain couples TRBV27 to TRBJ1-1; no firm D call. This CDR3 has 12 amino acids. Germline V gene lookup returns CDR1 MNHEY and CDR2 SMNVEV (reference sequence). V was trimmed by 6 bases and J by 4 bases, leaving 9 bases between them. The CDR3 spells CASRLGGTEAFF. The CDR3 DNA reads as TGTGCCAGCAGGCTGGGTGGCACTGAAGCTTTCTTT.

This clonotype was seen ten or more times. The chain joins TRBV5-1 to TRBJ2-7; D gene uncertain. CDR1 is SGHRS and CDR2 is YFSETQ in the germline V gene. The CDR3 is 14 amino acids. Trimming shortened V by 0 bases and J by 3 bases, and 10 bases separated the two germline ends. CDR3 in amino acids: CASSLGGPLYEQYV. The CDR3 nucleotides are TGCGCCAGCAGCTTGGGTGGGCCACTCTACGAGCAGTACGTC.

Notes on this clonotype: One end of the junction does not line up with germline, which may come from a read error. J is TRBJ2-7 and V is TRBV13, with D possibly TRBD2 on 6 matching bases. Germline V CDR1 and CDR2: PRHDT, FYEKMQ (reference sequence). The CDR3 runs 15 residues. CDR3 residues: CASSPDGLISDEQYF. The CDR3 DNA is TGTGCCAGCAGCCCAGACGGACTAATCTCCGACGAGCAGTACTTC.

This rearrangement joins TRBV7-9 to TRBJ1-2, with D possibly being TRBD1 (5 bases). The CDR3 consists of 13 residues. Germline V gene data show CDR1 as SEHNR and CDR2 as FQNEAQ (reference sequence). Trimming took 8 bases from V and 4 from J, leaving 14 bases between them. The CDR3 reads CASPVQGVYGYTF. The CDR3 bases are TGTGCCAGCCCTGTGCAGGGCGTCTATGGCTACACCTTC. Full variable domain (rest looked up from reference TRBV7-9 and TRBJ1-2): DTGVSQNPRHKITKRGQNVTFRCDPISEHNRLYWYRQTLGQGPEFLTYFQNEAQLEKSRLLSDRFSAERPKGSFSTLEIQRTEQGDSAMYLCASPVQGVYGYTFGSGTRLTVV.